A selection of T cell receptor beta chains follows, all from one sample in a study of Graves' ophthalmopathy and Graves' hyperthyroidism. TCRdb used MiXCR to reprocess the multiplex PCR reads, holding one entry per CDR3 protein. Among fewer than 250,000 distinct CDR3 sequences, 29% were seen once, and the ten largest hold approximately 8.6%. The specimen sequenced was peripheral blood. Every receptor here comes from a man aged 50 or older with Graves' ophthalmopathy. CDR3s include the opening cysteine and the closing phenylalanine or tryptophan.

j_gene: TRBJ2-5
v_gene: TRBV5-8
CDR3aa: CASSLYRGRTDQETQYF

j_gene: TRBJ1-1
v_gene: TRBV27
CDR3aa: CASSPATGRSRTEAFF

j_gene: TRBJ2-7
v_gene: TRBV5-1
CDR3aa: CASSRVEREAHEQYF

j_gene: TRBJ1-5
v_gene: TRBV6-4
CDR3aa: CATPIRYSNQPQHF

j_gene: TRBJ2-5
v_gene: TRBV29-1
CDR3aa: CSVVRGQETQYF

j_gene: TRBJ2-5
v_gene: TRBV6-2/TRBV6-3
CDR3aa: CATLAGARETQYF

j_gene: TRBJ1-5
v_gene: TRBV6-2/TRBV6-3
CDR3aa: CASSYIGASSNQPQHF

j_gene: TRBJ1-1
v_gene: TRBV12-3/TRBV12-4
CDR3aa: CASSSPYRGGTEAFF

j_gene: TRBJ2-7
v_gene: TRBV15
CDR3aa: CATSRGGDYEQYF

j_gene: TRBJ1-2
v_gene: TRBV19
CDR3aa: CASRKGAPNYGYTF

j_gene: TRBJ2-1
v_gene: TRBV7-9
CDR3aa: CASRFPGLAGVNEQFF

j_gene: TRBJ2-2
v_gene: TRBV7-7
CDR3aa: CASSRTVTGELFF

j_gene: TRBJ2-7
v_gene: TRBV6-2/TRBV6-3
CDR3aa: CASSYGGGKSTYEQYF

j_gene: TRBJ1-1
v_gene: TRBV6-1
CDR3aa: CATDRGGARTEAFF

j_gene: TRBJ1-1
v_gene: TRBV4-2
CDR3aa: CASRHTRGLNTEAFF

j_gene: TRBJ2-5
v_gene: TRBV10-3
CDR3aa: CATRDSRQETQYF

j_gene: TRBJ1-5
v_gene: TRBV6-2/TRBV6-3
CDR3aa: CASRARDRGLHSNQPQHF

j_gene: TRBJ2-7
v_gene: TRBV6-2/TRBV6-3
CDR3aa: CASSADVGPERYF

j_gene: TRBJ1-1
v_gene: TRBV5-6
CDR3aa: CASSWGQGAGTEAFF

j_gene: TRBJ2-2
v_gene: TRBV6-5
CDR3aa: CASSYIGELFF

j_gene: TRBJ2-5
v_gene: TRBV10-3
CDR3aa: CAISLTSFETQYF

j_gene: TRBJ1-2
v_gene: TRBV11-2
CDR3aa: CASSRGVNYGYTF

j_gene: TRBJ1-5
v_gene: TRBV6-1
CDR3aa: CASKDRVNQPQHF

j_gene: TRBJ1-5
v_gene: TRBV2
CDR3aa: CASSRGGDNQPQHF

j_gene: TRBJ2-7
v_gene: TRBV20-1
CDR3aa: CSAQRLDGGYEQYF

j_gene: TRBJ2-6
v_gene: TRBV12-3/TRBV12-4
CDR3aa: CASSIGYSGANVLTF

j_gene: TRBJ1-2
v_gene: TRBV11-2
CDR3aa: CASSSFGVLARYGYTF

j_gene: TRBJ1-2
v_gene: TRBV6-2/TRBV6-3
CDR3aa: CASSQNRGPANYGYTF

j_gene: TRBJ2-4
v_gene: TRBV29-1
CDR3aa: CSVRPVLAKNIQYF

j_gene: TRBJ2-5
v_gene: TRBV28
CDR3aa: CASSLGTSGTERETQYF

j_gene: TRBJ1-2
v_gene: TRBV6-5
CDR3aa: CASSYRAVGYGYTF

j_gene: TRBJ1-1
v_gene: TRBV29-1
CDR3aa: CSVGGGYFTEAFF

j_gene: TRBJ1-6
v_gene: TRBV11-2
CDR3aa: CASSSDRTGGDSPLHF

j_gene: TRBJ2-7
v_gene: TRBV4-1
CDR3aa: CASSQHGVPDEQYF